Below, 5 T cell receptor beta chains from the same sample are listed, as sequenced in a study of neurological immune-mediated disorders. TCRdb reprocessed the 5' RACE reads via MiXCR and lists one record per CDR3 protein. The sample includes more than 75,000 distinct CDR3 sequences, approximately 5% seen only once; the top ten take around 2.3%. The sequenced sample consisted of PBMCs. These receptors were obtained from a woman between 25 and 40 years old with multiple sclerosis.

This clonotype was counted between two and nine times. This rearrangement joins TRBV10-3 to TRBJ2-3; 13 positions agree with TRBD2. CDR1 is ENHRY, CDR2 SYGVKD, per germline. J gave up 0 bases and V 7 bases, and 7 bases lay outside the gene matches. The CDR3 totals 17 residues. CDR3 residues: CAIKETSGRASTDTQYF. The DNA for the CDR3 is TGTGCCATCAAGGAAACTAGCGGGAGGGCTAGCACAGATACGCAGTATTTT.

About this clonotype: This may arise from a read error, as a much more abundant clone is one base away. This chain connects TRBV6-6 to TRBJ2-7; a possible D gene is TRBD1 (6 bases). Trimming left V 0 bases short and J 3 bases short, with 12 bases between. There are 15 residues in the CDR3. Looked up from germline, CDR1 is MNHNY and CDR2 is SVGAGI (reference sequence). CDR3 nucleotides: TGTGCCAGCAGTTACTCGATTCGGGACAACTACGAGCAGTACTTC. As protein: CASSYSIRDNYEQYF.

The chain recombines TRBV9 with TRBJ2-7; 7 bases align to TRBD1. Germline V CDR1 and CDR2: SGDLS, YYNGEE. The CDR3 has 14 amino acids. The V segment lost 5 bases and the J segment 3 bases; nucleotides outside the gene matches: 8. In DNA form, the CDR3 reads TGTGCCAGCAGTGGACAGGAAACGGGCTACGAGCAGTACTTC. Its protein product is CASSGQETGYEQYF.

This clonotype was counted many times. The chain employs TRBV13 and TRBJ1-1; TRBD1 aligns across 7 bases. The CDR3 consists of 16 residues. The trim removed 3 bases at V and 5 bases at J, leaving 12 bases unmatched. CDR1 is PRHDT, CDR2 FYEKMQ, per germline (reference sequence). The CDR3 coding sequence is TGTGCCAGCAGCTTCCGACTAAGACAGGGAGGTACTGAAGCTTTCTTT. Translating gives CASSFRLRQGGTEAFF.

The V and J genes are TRBV5-6 and TRBJ2-3; D is perhaps TRBD2 (5 bases). The germline V gene encodes CDR1 SGHDT and CDR2 YYEEEE. The V end lost 0 bases, the J end lost 0 bases, and 17 bases lay between the germline ends. The CDR3 spans 18 residues. The CDR3 reads CASSLASGLTLSTDTQYF. CDR3 sequence (DNA): TGTGCCAGCAGCTTGGCCTCTGGACTCACCCTTAGCACAGATACGCAGTATTTT.